The entry that follows covers one T cell receptor beta chain sequence. PCR primers comprised 60 Vbeta and 13 Jbeta primers. The assay was immunoSEQ multiplex PCR, and TCRdb's table has in-frame clones only and misses some. The profile shows about 160,000 clones, approximately 78% of them singletons. Trimming took 1 base from V and 4 from J; bases not matched to a gene: 11. Germline values: CDR1 LGHNA, CDR2 YSLEER. CDR3 size: 18 residues. The data are from a study of cytomegalovirus exposure and HLA in healthy donors. The V call is TRBV4-3, the J call TRBJ2-1, with 9 bases aligning to TRBD2. This TCR was sampled from a woman in her 30s in good health and CMV-seropositive. Sequencing was performed on PBMCs. The CDR3 region has the DNA TGCGCCAGCAGCCAAGTGTTCCAGGGCGGGGGGGCATACAATGAGCAGTTCTTC. Amino acids: CASSQVFQGGGAYNEQFF.